These 13 T cell receptor beta chains came from one sample sequenced in a study of long-term antiretroviral therapy in people with HIV. Version v3.0 of the immunoSEQ assay was performed at survey level. The protocol was immunoSEQ multiplex PCR, while the TCRdb copy is restricted to in-frame clones and leaves out a portion. This table has tens of thousands of clones, just over 85% appearing once. Sample: unsorted PBMCs, taken 1.8 years before starting antiretroviral therapy. These receptors all come from a woman between 25 and 40 years old with HIV.

The J gene is TRBJ2-7, the V gene TRBV7-9; 7 nucleotides align to TRBD2. This CDR3 has 14 amino acids. J was trimmed by 12 bases and V by 5 bases; bases with no gene match: 16. The germline gives CDR1 SEHNR, CDR2 FQNEAQ (reference sequence). CDR3 protein: CASSTTNYRGELYV. CDR3 DNA: TGTGCCAGCAGCACAACGAACTACCGGGGGGAACTGTACGTC.

DNA of the CDR3: TGTGCCAGCAGCTTCAGCGGGGGAGCCTACTACAATGAGCAGTTCTTC. This codes for CASSFSGGAYYNEQFF. The rearrangement links TRBV7-6 to TRBJ2-1, with TRBD2 identical over 8 bases. This CDR3 is built from 16 residues. J lost 3 bases, V lost 3 bases, and 7 bases had no gene match. From germline, CDR1 is SGHVS and CDR2 FNYEAQ.

In nucleotides, the CDR3 is TGTGCCAGCAGCTTCCAGGGTTCTGAGCAGTTCTTC. This encodes CASSFQGSEQFF. This chain links TRBV7-2 with TRBJ2-1; the D gene is possibly TRBD1 (5 bases). The CDR3 extends over 12 amino acids. Trimming stripped 3 bases from V and 9 bases from J, with 9 bases between. Germline V lookup: CDR1 SGHTA, CDR2 FQGNSA.

The genes are TRBV9 and TRBJ1-1, with a weak D call TRBD1 (6 bases). With 5 bases removed from V and 4 bases from J, the gap between germline ends came to 15 bases. The CDR3 spans 14 residues. The V gene's germline CDR1 is SGDLS and CDR2 YYNGEE. The CDR3 protein is CASRGKGGSTEAFF. CDR3 in DNA: TGTGCCAGCAGGGGGAAGGGGGGGAGCACTGAAGCTTTCTTT.

The genes are TRBV25-1 and TRBJ1-1; D possibly corresponds to TRBD1 (5 bases). Germline V lookup: CDR1 MGHDK, CDR2 SYGVNS. The germline V and J ends were trimmed by 6 bases and 2 bases, with 16 bases remaining between them. The CDR3 contains 15 residues. CDR3 protein: CASRKRDGRNTEAFF. The DNA of the CDR3 is TGTGCCAGCAGGAAACGGGACGGCCGAAACACTGAAGCTTTCTTT.

This rearrangement joins TRBV5-1 to TRBJ2-2; 15 positions match TRBD2. Germline V gene sequence: CDR1 SGHRS, CDR2 YFSETQ. Trimming cost V 4 bases and J 0 bases; bases outside gene matches: 4. The CDR3 is made up of 18 amino acids. CDR3 residues: CASSEGLAGGSNTGELFF. The CDR3 DNA sequence: TGCGCCAGCAGCGAAGGACTAGCGGGGGGGTCGAACACCGGGGAGCTGTTTTTT.

This chain links TRBV6-5 with TRBJ1-5; tentatively, D is TRBD1 (6 bases). The CDR3 contains 15 residues. The V end was cut by 2 bases, the J end by 4 bases, with 12 bases between. Germline assignment: CDR1 MNHEY and CDR2 SVGAGI. CDR3 loop: CASSYTTGENQPQHF. The CDR3 DNA is TGTGCCAGCAGTTACACGACAGGAGAAAATCAGCCCCAGCATTTT.

The genes are TRBV19 and TRBJ1-5, with 9 bases that match TRBD1. The germline V gene has CDR1 LNHDA and CDR2 SQIVND (reference sequence). CDR3 length: 14 amino acids. Trimming took 8 bases from V and 1 from J; bases not matched to a gene: 3. CDR3 DNA sequence: TGTGCCAGTTGGACAGGGGAAAGCAATCAGCCCCAGCATTTT. This translates into CASWTGESNQPQHF.

In this sample, this clone turned up once. This chain links TRBV11-2 with TRBJ1-2; TRBD1 might be the D (5 bases). Trimming took 5 bases from V and 5 from J, leaving 6 bases between them. The CDR3 consists of 11 residues. Germline V gene sequence: CDR1 SGHAT, CDR2 FQNNGV. The DNA of the CDR3 is TGTGCCAGCAGCGGGGGGTATGGCTACACCTTC. This gives the protein CASSGGYGYTF.

A single count supports this clone. V is TRBV6-1 and J is TRBJ2-1; 11 nucleotides align to TRBD2. V shed 2 bases, J shed 10 bases, and the junction held 10 bases outside the gene matches. Germline V CDR1 and CDR2: MNHNS, SASEGT. The CDR3 is 16 amino acids. Here the CDR3 reads CASSESVAGGPMEQFF. DNA of the CDR3: TGTGCCAGCAGTGAATCGGTAGCGGGGGGGCCCATGGAGCAGTTCTTC.

This clone was picked up a small number of times. The chain has TRBV7-2 and TRBJ1-6; D gene unclear. V shed 0 bases and J shed 9 bases, with 9 bases lying between them. The CDR3 has 14 amino acids. Germline V gene data show CDR1 as SGHTA and CDR2 as FQGNSA. As DNA, the CDR3 is TGTGCCAGCAGCTTAGCGGCGGGGAGTTCACCCCTCCACTTT. This translates into CASSLAAGSSPLHF.

V usage is TRBV6-5 and J usage is TRBJ1-1; possible D gene TRBD1, 5 bases. The CDR3 has 13 amino acids. The V gene's germline CDR1 is MNHEY and CDR2 SVGAGI. V was clipped by 8 bases and J by 2 bases, with 12 bases between them. The CDR3 loop is CASGRDGNTEAFF. The CDR3 region has the DNA TGTGCCAGCGGGAGGGACGGAAACACTGAAGCTTTCTTT.

In this sample, this clone turned up a few times. This rearrangement joins TRBV6-5 to TRBJ1-6, with D possibly being TRBD1 (5 bases). The germline CDR1 and CDR2 sequences are MNHEY and SVGAGI. The CDR3 has 13 residues. Trimming stripped 6 bases from V and 10 bases from J, with 13 bases between. The CDR3 nucleotides are TGTGCCAGCAGCCCGGGACCCGGATCACCCCTCCACTTT. Its protein product is CASSPGPGSPLHF.